These 18 T cell receptor beta chains share one sample of origin, sequenced in a study of blood T cells in healthy people across ages. Sample-barcoded 5' priming and a J-beta primer mix drove a second PCR of roughly 6 to 12 cycles. Each CDR3 protein gets one entry after TCRdb re-called the 5' RACE reads with MiXCR. The sample lists some 700,000 distinct CDR3 sequences; 22% were seen once. Sequencing was done on a sample of blood. These TCRs come from a man between 65 and 85 years old in good health.

In its sample, this clonotype was seen a few times. The chain carries TRBV24-1 and TRBJ2-3, with no clear D. V was cut by 5 bases and J by 4 bases, with 9 bases left in between. CDR1 is KGHDR and CDR2 is SFDVKD in the germline V gene. The CDR3 length is 13 residues. The CDR3: CATSGESADTQYF. CDR3 coding DNA: TGTGCCACCAGTGGGGAAAGTGCAGATACGCAGTATTTT.

This chain joins TRBV4-3 and TRBJ2-1; D is unclear. With 0 bases removed from V and 2 bases from J, the gap between germline ends came to 11 bases. This CDR3 has 16 amino acids. Germline V gene data show CDR1 as LGHNA and CDR2 as YSLEER. The CDR3 DNA follows: TGCGCCAGCAGCCAAGAGACGGCAAATCCCTACAATGAGCAGTTCTTC. Translation: CASSQETANPYNEQFF.

V gene TRBV3-1 combines with J gene TRBJ1-1; 8 nucleotides match TRBD1. V shed 1 base, J shed 3 bases, and the junction held 1 base outside the gene matches. There are 14 residues in the CDR3. The germline V gene has CDR1 LGHDT and CDR2 YNNKEL (reference sequence). For the CDR3, the DNA is TGTGCCAGCAGCCAAGTGACAGGGGACACTGAAGCTTTCTTT. Protein sequence: CASSQVTGDTEAFF. The variable domain in full, with the rest retrieved from reference TRBV3-1 and TRBJ1-1, is DTAVSQTPKYLVTQMGNDKSIKCEQNLGHDTMYWYKQDSKKFLKIMFSYNNKELIINETVPNRFSPKSPDKAHLNLHINSLELGDSAVYFCASSQVTGDTEAFFGQGTRLTVV.

The table lists this clonotype with a few counts. CDR3 amino acids: CASTQGVGGTEAFF. CDR3 in DNA: TGTGCCAGCACCCAAGGCGTAGGGGGCACTGAAGCTTTCTTT. J is TRBJ1-1 and V is TRBV6-2 or TRBV6-3; D might be TRBD1 (6 bases). The CDR3 loop spans 14 amino acids. Deletions cut 7 bases from V and 4 bases from J, with 16 bases between. Germline V gene sequence: CDR1 MNHEY, CDR2 SVGEGT.

This clonotype was seen only a few times. This sequence joins TRBV3-1 and TRBJ2-2; 11 positions match TRBD1. The ends lost 6 bases at V and 4 bases at J; junction bases unmatched: 4. CDR1 LGHDT and CDR2 YNNKEL come from the germline V gene (reference sequence). CDR3 size: 15 residues. The CDR3 spells CASRGQGASTGELFF. CDR3 coding DNA: TGTGCCAGCAGAGGACAGGGGGCGAGCACCGGGGAGCTGTTTTTT. Together with reference TRBV3-1 and TRBJ2-2, the CDR3 gives the full variable domain: DTAVSQTPKYLVTQMGNDKSIKCEQNLGHDTMYWYKQDSKKFLKIMFSYNNKELIINETVPNRFSPKSPDKAHLNLHINSLELGDSAVYFCASRGQGASTGELFFGEGSRLTVL.

The chain is built from TRBV28 and TRBJ1-1; D is unresolved. The CDR3 runs 15 residues. V was cut by 7 bases and J by 1 base, with 16 bases left in between. Germline V gene data show CDR1 as MDHEN and CDR2 as SYDVKM. The CDR3 here is CASIPRATKNTEAFF. The CDR3 DNA sequence: TGTGCCAGCATCCCTCGGGCAACCAAGAACACTGAAGCTTTCTTT.

This clonotype appeared a few times. This sequence joins TRBV29-1 and TRBJ1-1; a possible D gene is TRBD1 (6 bases). The CDR3 is 12 residues long. Germline V gene sequence: CDR1 SQVTM, CDR2 ANQGSEA. The V gene lost 2 bases and the J gene lost 10 bases, with 14 bases spanning the gap. The chain's CDR3 is CSVERDRRPAFF. The CDR3 bases are TGCAGCGTTGAACGAGACAGGAGGCCAGCTTTCTTT. The full variable domain, completed using reference TRBV29-1 and TRBJ1-1, is SAVISQKPSRDICQRGTSLTIQCQVDSQVTMMFWYRQQPGQSLTLIATANQGSEATYESGFVIDKFPISRPNLTFSTLTVSNMSPEDSSIYLCSVERDRRPAFFGQGTRLTVV.

This clonotype occurred a few times. One end of the junction does not line up with germline, which may come from a read error. The chain links TRBV2 to TRBJ2-7; D unclear. This CDR3 is built from 12 residues. The V gene's germline CDR1 is SNHLY and CDR2 FYNNEI. For the CDR3, the DNA is TGTGCCAGCAGTGGCGGTCGTGAGTCTCGGTTCTTC. Translated: CASSGGRESRFF.

This clonotype was seen repeatedly, ten times or more. V usage is TRBV18 and J usage is TRBJ2-3, with 8 bases lining up with TRBD2. The CDR3 has 15 amino acids. V lost 3 bases and J lost 3; bases outside the gene matches: 5. The germline V gene has CDR1 KGHSH and CDR2 LQKENI. The CDR3 is CASSPDGGATDTQYF. CDR3 bases: TGTGCCAGCTCACCCGACGGGGGGGCTACAGATACGCAGTATTTT.

This clonotype was counted many times. The chain has TRBV6-6 and TRBJ1-5; D gene uncertain. This CDR3 comprises 13 residues. The V end lost 2 bases, the J end lost 3 bases, and 5 bases lay between the germline ends. Germline CDR1 is MNHNY and CDR2 is SVGAGI (reference sequence). The CDR3 sequence: CASSYGNNQPQHF. For the CDR3, the DNA is TGTGCCAGCAGTTACGGGAACAATCAGCCCCAGCATTTT.

About this clonotype itself: One end of the junction is discordant with germline, which a read error may explain. The chain joins TRBV7-3 to TRBJ2-2; D remains ambiguous. CDR3 length equals 14 residues. CDR1 and CDR2 from the germline V gene are SGHTA and FQGTGA. This CDR3 reads CASSLIWNAGELFF. DNA of the CDR3: TGTGCCAGCAGCTTAATCTGGAACGCCGGGGAGCTGTTTTTT.

This clonotype was picked up a small number of times. The rearrangement uses TRBV12-3 or TRBV12-4 and TRBJ2-3; possibly TRBD1 or TRBD2 for D (5 bases each). The ends were cut back, 3 bases at V and 7 bases at J, with 20 bases in the middle. There are 16 residues in the CDR3. The CDR3, as DNA: TGTGCCAGCAGTTTTCATGGGGCTAGCATAACGAATACGCAGTATTTT. It yields the protein CASSFHGASITNTQYF.

This clonotype occurred a few times. The chain couples TRBV19 to TRBJ1-1, with 9 nucleotides matching TRBD1. The trim removed 4 bases at V and 5 bases at J, leaving 11 bases unmatched. The CDR3 covers 16 residues. CDR1 is LNHDA and CDR2 is SQIVND in the germline V gene (reference sequence). The DNA of the CDR3 is TGTGCCAGTAGTACGCGCGGGGACAGGGTACGGACTGAAGCTTTCTTT. This gives the protein CASSTRGDRVRTEAFF.

The chain combines TRBV6-5 with TRBJ2-7; 11 nucleotides align to TRBD2. Per the germline V gene, CDR1 is MNHEY and CDR2 is SVGAGI. The length of the CDR3 is 15 residues. The trim removed 6 bases at V and 3 bases at J, leaving 7 bases unmatched. CDR3 in amino acids: CASSPAGTSGYEQYV. In DNA, the CDR3 is TGTGCCAGCAGCCCTGCCGGGACTAGCGGCTACGAGCAGTACGTC.

The V call is TRBV25-1, the J call TRBJ2-2; D possibly corresponds to TRBD2 (5 bases). Germline values: CDR1 MGHDK, CDR2 SYGVNS. This CDR3 contains 15 residues. The V gene lost 1 base and the J gene lost 4 bases, with 10 bases spanning the gap. The DNA for the CDR3 is TGTGCCAGCAGTGAATTTAGCGTTGGCACCGGGGAGCTGTTTTTT. It encodes CASSEFSVGTGELFF.

The chain joins TRBV6-2 or TRBV6-3 to TRBJ2-1; 13 bases match TRBD2. Germline V gives CDR1 MNHEY, CDR2 SVGEGT. The CDR3 consists of 16 residues. After removal of 6 bases from V and 2 bases from J, the junction contained 4 bases not matched to a gene. CDR3 protein: CASRDTSGGAYNEQFF. DNA of the CDR3: TGTGCCAGCAGAGATACTAGCGGGGGGGCCTACAATGAGCAGTTCTTC.

The rearrangement uses TRBV25-1 and TRBJ1-4; tentatively, D is TRBD1 (6 bases). Germline CDR1 is MGHDK and CDR2 is SYGVNS. The CDR3 loop spans 17 amino acids. The ends were cut back, 0 bases at V and 3 bases at J, with 14 bases in the middle. The CDR3: CASSEYRGARANEKLFF. DNA of the CDR3: TGTGCCAGCAGTGAATATAGGGGGGCGAGGGCTAATGAAAAACTGTTTTTT.

This chain uses TRBV15 with TRBJ2-3; unclear D gene. V dropped 0 bases and J dropped 4 bases, with 8 bases sitting between them. This CDR3 has 14 amino acids. From germline, CDR1 is LNHNV and CDR2 YYDKDF (reference sequence). This CDR3 reads CATSRDIGPDTQYF. The CDR3, as DNA: TGTGCCACCAGCAGAGATATTGGGCCAGATACGCAGTATTTT. The full variable domain, rest sourced from reference TRBV15 and TRBJ2-3, is DAMVIQNPRYQVTQFGKPVTLSCSQTLNHNVMYWYQQKSSQAPKLLFHYYDKDFNNEADTPDNFQSRRPNTSFCFLDIRSPGLGDTAMYLCATSRDIGPDTQYFGPGTRLTVL.